This TCR beta chain comes out of a study of shared T cell receptors in the human thymus. Assay: immunoSEQ multiplex PCR; the TCRdb copy retains only in-frame clones and omits some. The sample has approximately 490,000 clones, about four fifths seen once; the top ten hold 0.013%. The CDR3 runs to 12 residues. Per germline, CDR1 LNHDA and CDR2 SQIVND (reference sequence). The V end was cut by 5 bases, the J end by 6 bases, with 9 bases between. These sequences were also reported in another study, on human thymus T cells. That work states: Donors were healthy Finnish infants having corrective surgery for congenital heart defects. Thymus tissue for the work was resected from patients undergoing corrective heart surgery. As related research reported, thymic repertoires overlapped highly among unrelated individuals.

This receptor was obtained from a boy under three years old with a congenital heart defect. The rearrangement uses TRBV19 and TRBJ2-3; D is unclear. Source material: thymocytes. The chain's CDR3 is CASSLRGDTQYF. The CDR3 region has the DNA TGTGCCAGTAGTCTCCGAGGTGATACGCAGTATTTT.